This record covers a single T cell receptor beta chain. Its antigen is currently unknown. No cell sorting was done before RNA was extracted from the tissue. The data originate from a study of tumor and adjacent non-tumor tissue in lung cancer. Study-level findings and limits: TCR diversity was significantly greater in tumor than normal lung tissue.

Three rounds of nested PCR, following a modified ARM-PCR protocol, produced the TCRbeta library. MiXCR was run by TCRdb on the multiplex PCR reads, yielding one entry per CDR3 protein. The table shows about 76,000 distinct CDR3 sequences, with about two thirds occurring only once. What was sequenced was lung tumor tissue. The receptor was isolated from a woman aged 70-85 years with non-small cell lung cancer.

CDR3 loop: CSVAAGGSEQFF. DNA for the CDR3: TGCAGCGTTGCCGCAGGGGGCAGTGAGCAGTTCTTC. This rearrangement joins TRBV29-1 to TRBJ2-1, with TRBD1 matching 8 bases. The germline V gene has CDR1 SQVTM and CDR2 ANQGSEA. The length of the CDR3 is 12 residues. Trimming removed 4 bases from V and 9 bases from J; junction bases left unmatched: 5.